Below are 32 T cell receptor beta chains sequenced from a single sample in a study of blood T cell repertoires in COVID-19. The method was immunoSEQ multiplex PCR; TCRdb's version includes in-frame clones alone and lacks a portion of them. The repertoire has a few hundred thousand clones, approximately 83% of them found once; the top ten carry roughly 4%. Sequencing was done on a sample of PBMCs or T cells enriched from blood (not recorded which). Receptor source: a woman in her 30s who had recovered from COVID-19.

The V and J genes are TRBV28 and TRBJ2-7; weak D call: TRBD1 (5 bases). Germline CDR1 is MDHEN and CDR2 is SYDVKM. V was pared by 5 bases and J by 1 base, with 9 bases between. The CDR3 has 13 amino acids. The CDR3 sequence: CASSPGQSYEQYF. The DNA of the CDR3 is TGTGCCAGCAGTCCAGGGCAATCCTACGAGCAGTACTTC.

This chain uses TRBV5-1 with TRBJ2-5, with D possibly being TRBD1 (6 bases). The CDR3 totals 14 residues. Trimming removed 1 base from V and 5 bases from J, with 12 bases in between. Germline CDR1 is SGHRS and CDR2 is YFSETQ. The CDR3 reads CASSLNGGGETQYF. The DNA for the CDR3 is TGCGCCAGCAGCTTGAATGGGGGCGGGGAGACCCAGTACTTC. Complete variable domain (other parts from reference TRBV5-1 and TRBJ2-5): KAGVTQTPRYLIKTRGQQVTLSCSPISGHRSVSWYQQTPGQGLQFLFEYFSETQRNKGNFPGRFSGRQFSNSRSEMNVSTLELGDSALYLCASSLNGGGETQYFGPGTRLLVL.

The V call is TRBV28, the J call TRBJ2-2, with a weak D call TRBD1 (6 bases). V gave up 7 bases and J gave up 2 bases, with 17 bases separating them. The length of the CDR3 is 16 residues. Per germline, CDR1 MDHEN and CDR2 SYDVKM. As DNA, the CDR3 is TGTGCCAGCATGGGACCGGACAGATCTAACACCGGGGAGCTGTTTTTT. It is translated as CASMGPDRSNTGELFF.

The CDR3 nucleotides read TGTGCCAGCAGTTTAAGAACAGAGGGGCAGTTCTTC. This encodes CASSLRTEGQFF. The rearrangement links TRBV12-3 or TRBV12-4 to TRBJ2-1; D perhaps matches TRBD2 (5 bases). This CDR3 has 12 residues. Trimming took off 2 bases at V and 12 bases at J, with 11 bases between the two ends.

This CDR3 reads CASSLTDRGALGANVLTF. CDR3 nucleotides: TGTGCCAGTAGTTTGACGGACAGGGGTGCGCTAGGGGCCAACGTCCTGACTTTC. The rearrangement links TRBV19 to TRBJ2-6; 9 positions agree with TRBD1. Per germline, CDR1 LNHDA and CDR2 SQIVND (reference sequence). This CDR3 contains 18 residues. Trimming took 5 bases from V and 4 from J; bases not matched to a gene: 12.

The chain links TRBV2 to TRBJ2-1, with 10 bases lining up with TRBD1. This CDR3 region has 13 residues. The V gene's germline CDR1 is SNHLY and CDR2 FYNNEI. The V and J ends lost 11 bases and 7 bases, in that order; junction bases with no gene match: 8. For the CDR3, the DNA is TGTGCCCTCCGGGGGACAGGGGTGAATGAGCAGTTCTTC. Translating gives CALRGTGVNEQFF.

The chain couples TRBV28 to TRBJ1-2; TRBD1 might be the D (5 bases). Germline-derived CDR1 and CDR2 are MDHEN and SYDVKM. The V end was cut by 3 bases, the J end by 12 bases, with 20 bases between. The length of the CDR3 is 14 residues. The CDR3: CASSFDLDGQKDTF. The CDR3 DNA reads TGTGCCAGCAGTTTCGATCTGGACGGACAAAAGGACACCTTC.

The V gene is TRBV18, the J gene TRBJ2-2, with D perhaps TRBD2 (6 bases). Trimming cost V 4 bases and J 2 bases, with 11 bases left between them. CDR3 length: 15 residues. The germline V gene encodes CDR1 KGHSH and CDR2 LQKENI. CDR3 DNA sequence: TGTGCCAGCTCACAAGACGGGAGAAACACCGGGGAGCTGTTTTTT. Protein product: CASSQDGRNTGELFF. Together with reference TRBV18 and TRBJ2-2, the CDR3 gives the full variable domain: NAGVMQNPRHLVRRRGQEARLRCSPMKGHSHVYWYRQLPEEGLKFMVYLQKENIIDESGMPKERFSAEFPKEGPSILRIQQVVRGDSAAYFCASSQDGRNTGELFFGEGSRLTVL.

Only a few counts were recorded for this clone. The chain couples TRBV2 to TRBJ1-3; 7 bases line up with TRBD1. This CDR3 region has 16 residues. Germline V gives CDR1 SNHLY, CDR2 FYNNEI. With V trimmed by 9 bases and J by 0 bases, 11 bases remained unmatched. The CDR3 coding sequence is TGTGCCAGTTCACAGGGGCCCCTAGGCTCTGGAAACACCATATATTTT. Protein sequence: CASSQGPLGSGNTIYF.

On this clone: The same CDR3 arises from other DNA sequences in this sample as well. The chain is built from TRBV28 and TRBJ1-5; TRBD1 agrees at 9 bases. Germline V gene sequence: CDR1 MDHEN, CDR2 SYDVKM. CDR3 length: 16 residues. The ends lost 4 bases at V and 2 bases at J; junction bases unmatched: 6. CDR3 loop: CASSSGQGRGNQPQHF. CDR3 DNA sequence: TGTGCCAGCAGTTCGGGACAGGGCAGGGGCAATCAGCCCCAGCATTTT.

This clone appeared once. This chain uses TRBV19 with TRBJ1-6; D is unclear. The CDR3 loop spans 14 amino acids. The V end lost 0 bases, the J end lost 2 bases, and 2 bases lay between the germline ends. Germline-derived CDR1 and CDR2 are LNHDA and SQIVND (reference sequence). The CDR3 DNA is TGTGCCAGTAGTATAGACACCTATAATTCACCCCTCCACTTT. This sequence encodes CASSIDTYNSPLHF.

CDR3 in DNA: TGTGCCAGCAGTGGGGGGAGTGCCCGCAATCAGCCCCAGCATTTT. Its translation is CASSGGSARNQPQHF. The V call is TRBV7-9, the J call TRBJ1-5; D might be TRBD1 (5 bases). The CDR3 covers 15 residues. CDR1 SEHNR and CDR2 FQNEAQ come from the germline V gene (reference sequence). Trimming removed 6 bases from V and 2 bases from J, with 14 bases in between.

This clone has a handful of counts. V gene TRBV10-1 combines with J gene TRBJ1-4, with D tentatively TRBD1 (5 bases). Germline values: CDR1 WNHNN, CDR2 SYGVQD (reference sequence). With 10 bases removed from V and 8 bases from J, the gap between germline ends came to 17 bases. This CDR3 contains 13 residues. The CDR3 sequence: CATSAGMNEKLFF. CDR3 sequence (DNA): TGCGCCACCTCGGCAGGGATGAACGAAAAACTGTTTTTT.

There are a few counts of this clone. The chain employs TRBV18 and TRBJ1-1; D unclear. Trimming took 8 bases from V and 0 from J, leaving 10 bases between them. The CDR3 extends over 13 amino acids. Per the germline V gene, CDR1 is KGHSH and CDR2 is LQKENI. The CDR3 loop reads CASAFQVNTEAFF. The CDR3 nucleotides are TGTGCCAGCGCCTTTCAGGTGAACACTGAAGCTTTCTTT.

The chain uses TRBV28 and TRBJ1-5, with D hard to call. This CDR3 region has 14 residues. Germline V lookup: CDR1 MDHEN, CDR2 SYDVKM. The V gene lost 2 bases and the J gene lost 5 bases, with 10 bases spanning the gap. Here the CDR3 reads CASSLKHFYQPQHF. The CDR3 nucleotides read TGTGCCAGCAGTTTAAAACATTTTTATCAGCCCCAGCATTTT.

The V and J genes are TRBV30 and TRBJ2-1, with D perhaps TRBD2 (6 bases). Trimming left V 0 bases short and J 5 bases short, with 14 bases between. This CDR3 has 15 amino acids. The V gene's germline CDR1 is GTSNPN and CDR2 SVGIG (reference sequence). CDR3 nucleotides: TGTGCCTGGAGTGTGGAGGGACGCCCGCACAATGAGCAGTTCTTC. Translated, it gives CAWSVEGRPHNEQFF.

The gene calls are TRBV29-1 and TRBJ2-1; D is perhaps TRBD2 (6 bases). This CDR3 region has 9 residues. Germline V gives CDR1 SQVTM, CDR2 ANQGSEA. Trimming stripped 7 bases from V and 10 bases from J, with 8 bases between. CDR3 sequence reads: CSAGGEQFF. CDR3 bases: TGCAGCGCCGGGGGAGAGCAGTTCTTC.

This clone occurred once. The V gene is TRBV30, the J gene TRBJ2-7, with TRBD1 matching over 10 bases. V shed 6 bases and J 4 bases; nucleotides not matched to a gene: 6. This CDR3 is built from 13 residues. The germline V gene has CDR1 GTSNPN and CDR2 SVGIG (reference sequence). The CDR3 DNA reads as TGTGCCTGCACCGGGACAGGGGAATACGAGCAGTACTTC. Translation gives CACTGTGEYEQYF.

V gene TRBV20-1 combines with J gene TRBJ1-1; tentatively, D is TRBD1 (5 bases). Germline loops: CDR1 DFQATT, CDR2 SNEGSKA (reference sequence). V was shortened by 2 bases and J by 7 bases, with 8 bases between the two germline ends. This CDR3 is built from 11 residues. The CDR3 here is CSARSGGEAFF. CDR3 nucleotides: TGCAGTGCTAGAAGCGGGGGTGAAGCTTTCTTT.

This clone was detected only once. The chain joins TRBV5-6 to TRBJ1-2; D unresolved. The germline V gene has CDR1 SGHDT and CDR2 YYEEEE. V dropped 0 bases and J dropped 7 bases, with 13 bases sitting between them. This CDR3 has 14 residues. This CDR3 reads CASSLALEELGYTF. In DNA form, the CDR3 reads TGTGCCAGCAGCTTGGCCCTGGAGGAACTTGGCTACACCTTC.

The chain links TRBV19 to TRBJ1-5; no reliable D call. CDR3 size: 13 residues. Germline-derived CDR1 and CDR2 are LNHDA and SQIVND (reference sequence). V lost 1 base, J lost 7 bases, and 8 bases lay in between. CDR3 residues: CASSIGRRQPQHF. CDR3 bases: TGTGCCAGTAGTATAGGAAGGAGACAGCCCCAGCATTTT.

CDR3 sequence reads: CASSLSLRGEQYF. Here the CDR3 DNA reads TGTGCCAGCAGTTTATCCCTTCGGGGGGAGCAGTACTTC. The rearrangement uses TRBV12-3 or TRBV12-4 and TRBJ2-7, with D tentatively TRBD2 (6 bases). The CDR3 sequence is 13 residues long. Trimming pared 2 bases from V and 7 bases from J, leaving 12 bases between.

This clone was observed a few times. The CDR3 does not end in the conserved phenylalanine or tryptophan, so this is likely a read error. The limits of the CDR3 on the DNA are not certain, so only TCRdb's listed CDR3 is given. J is TRBJ1-6 and V is TRBV6-5. Germline values: CDR1 MNHEY, CDR2 SVGAGI. 11 amino acids form the CDR3, both terminal residues included. The CDR3 sequence: CASPPRAGARA.

The gene calls are TRBV28 and TRBJ1-4, with TRBD1 matching 7 bases. Germline V CDR1 and CDR2: MDHEN, SYDVKM. V trimming: 4 bases; J trimming: 0 bases; junction bases outside the gene matches: 2. This CDR3 comprises 15 residues. The CDR3 bases are TGTGCCAGCAGTTCAGGGGGTGCAACTAATGAAAAACTGTTTTTT. This gives the protein CASSSGGATNEKLFF.

The rearrangement uses TRBV4-1 and TRBJ1-6; 10 positions agree with TRBD1. The germline CDR1 and CDR2 sequences are MGHRA and YSYEKL. The length of the CDR3 is 15 residues. J gave up 10 bases and V 0 bases, and 3 bases lay outside the gene matches. In DNA form, the CDR3 reads TGCGCCAGCAGCCAAGACCGGGACAGGGGATCACCCCTCCACTTT. As protein: CASSQDRDRGSPLHF.

V usage is TRBV7-2 and J usage is TRBJ2-7; 10 nucleotides match TRBD2. The CDR3 sequence is 14 residues long. Germline V gene lookup returns CDR1 SGHTA and CDR2 FQGNSA. V lost 3 bases and J lost 4; bases outside the gene matches: 3. CDR3 loop: CASSFGTSAYEQYF. The CDR3 coding sequence is TGTGCCAGCAGCTTTGGGACTAGCGCTTACGAGCAGTACTTC.

V and J are TRBV29-1 and TRBJ1-2; D may be TRBD1 (5 bases). CDR1 and CDR2 from the germline V gene are SQVTM and ANQGSEA. This CDR3 is 13 amino acids long. V gave up 4 bases and J gave up 0 bases, with 9 bases separating them. CDR3 protein: CSVAAGTNYGYTF. As DNA, the CDR3 is TGCAGCGTTGCGGCAGGGACTAACTATGGCTACACCTTC. Variable domain in full (rest from reference TRBV29-1 and TRBJ1-2): SAVISQKPSRDICQRGTSLTIQCQVDSQVTMMFWYRQQPGQSLTLIATANQGSEATYESGFVIDKFPISRPNLTFSTLTVSNMSPEDSSIYLCSVAAGTNYGYTFGSGTRLTVV.

This chain joins TRBV9 and TRBJ2-7; perhaps TRBD1 as D (6 bases). Germline lookup yields CDR1 SGDLS and CDR2 YYNGEE. Trimming pared 7 bases from V and 6 bases from J, leaving 14 bases between. The CDR3 has 12 residues. This CDR3 reads CASLGDMGEQYF. The CDR3 DNA is TGTGCCAGCTTAGGGGACATGGGCGAGCAGTACTTC.

This clone was seen more than once but under ten times. This chain links TRBV7-9 with TRBJ2-2, with D maybe TRBD1 (5 bases). Trimming removed 1 base at V and 9 bases at J, with 12 bases between. Germline CDR1 reads SEHNR; CDR2 reads FQNEAQ (reference sequence). The CDR3 is made up of 14 amino acids. For the CDR3, the DNA is TGTGCCAGCAGCTTAGGCCAGGGTAGCAGGGAGCTGTTTTTT. Translation gives CASSLGQGSRELFF.

The sample holds many counts of this clone. The chain recombines TRBV27 with TRBJ2-3; D gene ambiguous. From germline, CDR1 is MNHEY and CDR2 SMNVEV (reference sequence). CDR3 length: 14 residues. Trimming cost V 3 bases and J 3 bases, with 10 bases left between them. Here the CDR3 reads CASSLLVPTDTQYF. The CDR3 coding sequence is TGTGCCAGCAGTTTGCTAGTACCGACAGATACGCAGTATTTT.

The chain couples TRBV6-5 to TRBJ2-7; no clear D. V lost 6 bases and J 5 bases, leaving 11 bases between the germline ends. This CDR3 spans 12 amino acids. Germline V gene data show CDR1 as MNHEY and CDR2 as SVGAGI. The CDR3 nucleotides are TGTGCCAGCAGCCAAGCCCCCCACGAGCAGTACTTC. It codes for CASSQAPHEQYF.

This clone was seen a handful of times. CDR3 in amino acids: CASWATGGRRNTQYF. The CDR3 DNA follows: TGTGCCAGCTGGGCAACGGGGGGGCGAAGGAATACGCAGTATTTT. The rearrangement uses TRBV28 and TRBJ2-3, with 8 positions matching TRBD2. Germline CDR1 MDHEN, CDR2 SYDVKM. This CDR3 spans 15 amino acids. The V segment lost 8 bases and the J segment 7 bases; nucleotides outside the gene matches: 14.